This entry describes one T cell receptor beta chain. In its sample, this clone was seen a few times. Its binding antigen is unknown. No much larger clonotype is one base removed from it; base qualities were not supplied. The sample is drawn from a study of blood T cell repertoires in COVID-19 (dated by TCRdb to the early 2020s). Turning to the overall study: The collaborator samples originated in the United States, Italy and Spain and spanned the acute and convalescent phases of COVID-19. The prospective study material was composed of cDNA or gDNA derived from T cells, B-cell-depleted T cells, or PBMCs. The dataset comprised deeply sampled blood TCRbeta repertoires from subjects exposed to, actively infected with, or recovered from COVID-19. The repertoires were released in a freely available public database intended as a resource for research on the immune response to SARS-CoV-2. Samples were obtained from the ongoing ImmuneRACE study (first 160 participants) and from approximately 1,200 subjects provided by 6 global collaborators. Nearly every sample came with metadata listing a de-identified subject ID, COVID-19 status, age in years and sex. Where available, HLA class I and class II types were obtained from metadata supplied by the sample provider rather than from assay-based typing.

TCRbeta CDR3 regions were amplified from genomic DNA by means of the immunoSEQ Assay, a bias-controlled multiplex PCR. The authors' analysis ran thus. Nucleated cell counts per sample were estimated from amplification of reference gene primers within the assay. To quantify the absolute abundance of each unique TCRbeta CDR3 rearrangement, sequence reads were collapsed and filtered. For each sample, productive Simpson clonality was calculated by taking the square root of Simpson's diversity index across productive rearrangements. TCRdb took this table from immuneACCESS and kept in-frame rearrangements with V and J called. Such tables lack part of the clones; where checked against another copy, unresolved V genes explain under half of the gap, and the rest is unexplained. That table supplies the V and J calls and clone size; D and trimming were determined from the DNA. The sample records roughly 150,000 clones, around nine tenths of which are singletons. In total, the top ten clones hold under 3% of the sample.

General study outcomes and caveats: The quantity of clinical and demographic metadata differed by source and by participant and was supplied without curation.

In Seattle, one collaborating source enrolled patients while the infection was active and tracked those patients longitudinally over the course of disease. The collaborating institutions used their own protocols to collect whole blood in K2EDTA tubes. For TCRbeta analysis, collaborators shipped samples in one of three forms: frozen whole blood, isolated PBMCs, or DNA extracted from either of those sample types. Measured from the cysteine to the phenylalanine, the CDR3 is 14 residues long. Of all the DNA, just the CDR3 is kept, 42 bases in frame from base 1. CDR1 and CDR2, per the germline V gene, are SGHDT and YYEEEE. V sheds 3 bases and J sheds 0 bases, leaving 6 bases between their ends.

Sequences were obtained from peripheral blood. The chain uses TRBV5-6 and TRBJ2-2; no D gene is confidently identified. This sequence was found in an elderly woman with COVID-19, enrolled during active disease. Here is the DNA: TGTGCCAGCAGCTACACAGCGAACACCGGGGAGCTGTTTTTT. Translated, this is CASSYTANTGELFF.